Listed below are T cell receptor beta chains from one sample, sequenced in a study of cytomegalovirus exposure and HLA in healthy donors. The protocol was immunoSEQ multiplex PCR, while the TCRdb copy is restricted to in-frame clones and leaves out a portion. The sample records 130,000 to 150,000 clones, over 65% being singletons. The sequencing sample was made of PBMCs. The receptors come from a man aged 18 to 29 in good health and CMV-seropositive. Both conserved end residues are part of each CDR3. D genes are given only for firm matches. Clone sizes are given selectively: once, few, many, or a class where the clone is expanded.

j_call	clone_size	d_call	v_call	cdr3_aa	cdr3_nt
TRBJ1-1	.	TRBD1	TRBV18	CASSLRTGDTEAFF	TGTGCCAGCTCACTCCGCACAGGGGACACTGAAGCTTTCTTT
TRBJ1-2	.	.	TRBV6-6	CATLPTPFNYGYTF	TGTGCCACCCTACCCACTCCTTTTAACTATGGCTACACCTTC
TRBJ1-5	.	.	TRBV27	CASSFKGYNQPQHF	TGTGCCAGCAGTTTTAAGGGGTATAATCAGCCCCAGCATTTT
TRBJ2-7	once	TRBD2	TRBV5-6	CASSLDRGSGTPYEQYF	TGTGCCAGCAGCTTGGATAGGGGTAGCGGGACTCCCTACGAGCAGTACTTC
TRBJ2-2	.	.	TRBV7-9	CASSFGLNTGELFF	TGTGCCAGCAGCTTCGGACTAAACACCGGGGAGCTGTTTTTT
TRBJ1-5	.	TRBD1	TRBV28	CASSSGQGAQSYQPQHF	TGTGCCAGCAGCTCAGGACAGGGGGCGCAGAGCTATCAGCCCCAGCATTTT
TRBJ1-1	.	TRBD1	TRBV7-6	CASSLLQDREAFF	TGTGCCAGCAGCTTATTACAGGACAGGGAAGCTTTCTTT
TRBJ1-1	.	TRBD1	TRBV6-6	CASSYRGGRTEAFF	TGTGCCAGCAGTTACCGAGGGGGCCGCACTGAAGCTTTCTTT
TRBJ1-5	.	.	TRBV30	CAWNDISNQPQHF	TGTGCCTGGAATGACATTAGCAATCAGCCCCAGCATTTT
TRBJ2-1	few	TRBD2	TRBV7-3	CASSSRLAGDNEQFF	TGTGCCAGCAGCTCCCGGCTAGCGGGAGACAATGAGCAGTTCTTC
TRBJ2-3	.	.	TRBV25-1	CASTGTTYTQYF	TGTGCCAGCACCGGGACAACCTATACGCAGTATTTT
TRBJ1-2	.	TRBD1	TRBV28	CASSRTGAYGYTF	TGTGCCAGCTCTCGTACAGGGGCCTATGGCTACACCTTC
TRBJ1-1	.	.	TRBV7-9	CASSLRVTDKAFF	TGTGCCAGCAGCTTAAGAGTTACGGACAAAGCTTTCTTT
TRBJ2-7	.	TRBD2	TRBV5-1	CASSLSSGYEQYF	TGCGCCAGCAGCTTGTCTAGCGGCTACGAGCAGTACTTC
TRBJ1-5	.	TRBD1	TRBV6-5	CASSYSGTGGNQPQHF	TGTGCCAGCAGTTACTCGGGGACAGGGGGGAATCAGCCCCAGCATTTT
TRBJ1-2	few	TRBD1	TRBV7-3	CASSATGAGYGYTF	TGTGCCAGCAGCGCCACAGGGGCTGGCTATGGCTACACCTTC